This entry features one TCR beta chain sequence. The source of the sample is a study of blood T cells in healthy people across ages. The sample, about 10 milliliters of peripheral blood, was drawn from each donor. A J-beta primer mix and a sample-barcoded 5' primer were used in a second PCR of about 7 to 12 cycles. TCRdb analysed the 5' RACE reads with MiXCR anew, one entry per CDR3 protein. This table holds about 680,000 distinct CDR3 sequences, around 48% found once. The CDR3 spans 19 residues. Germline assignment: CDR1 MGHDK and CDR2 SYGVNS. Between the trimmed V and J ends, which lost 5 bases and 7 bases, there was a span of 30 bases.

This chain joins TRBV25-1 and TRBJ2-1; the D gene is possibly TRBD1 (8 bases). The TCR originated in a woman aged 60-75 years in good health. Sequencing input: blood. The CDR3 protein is CASSYRDRLAGRGGNEQFF. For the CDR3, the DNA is TGTGCCAGCAGTTATCGGGACAGGTTAGCGGGCCGAGGGGGGAATGAGCAGTTCTTC.